This TCR beta chain was recorded in a study of T cells in narcolepsy (dated by TCRdb to between 2018 and 2020). Study-wide context: The study enrolled patients with narcolepsy type 1 or type 2 (NT1, NT2) together with healthy control donors. To look for autoreactive T cells in narcolepsy patients that target self-antigens of hypocretin neurons (hypocretin, TRIB2), the study used TCR Vbeta sequencing to follow clonotypes in blood and CSF.

Memory CD4+ T cells were sorted ex vivo from peripheral blood of narcolepsy patients and healthy controls for TCR Vbeta sequencing. Regarding this clone: Its specific antigen is unknown. No base-level quality is on record; no much larger clone is a single base apart.

CDR1 and CDR2 are read off the germline V gene (reference sequence) as LNHDA and SQIVND. The CDR3 contains 14 residues, cysteine and phenylalanine counted. Only the CDR3 portion is preserved as DNA: 42 bases, with reading frame beginning at the first base. V is cut back by 1 base and J by 6 bases, with 3 bases in the junction unmatched. Libraries came from the immunoSEQ multiplex PCR assay. The clones in this table, taken by TCRdb from immuneACCESS, are in-frame only. Not every clone is retained; where verified, under half of the shortfall comes from an unresolved V gene, and the cause of the rest is unknown. The sample records over 10,000 clones, roughly nine tenths of which are singletons. Of the sample, more than 1.5% falls within the top ten clones. The full study reports these points: No sequences matching autoreactive T cell clones were present in some of the blood memory CD4+ repertoires from patients and controls. Numbers of sequenced blood memory CD4+ clonotypes were comparable, with averages of some 40,000 in patients and 30,000 to 35,000 in controls. Autoreactive clonotypes were reported to be detected serially in the blood of the same patients and of different patients, but not in the blood of healthy controls. Plots that compared CSF and blood CD4+ T cell clonotypes from the same patient highlighted HCRT-specific and TRIB2-specific autoreactive clonotypes.

The TCR comes from a human donor with narcolepsy. The sequenced sample consisted of CD45RA- memory CD4+ T cells from PBMCs. The sample's cell subset or site label, decoded: memory T cells sorted ex vivo from peripheral blood. The rearranged chain carries TRBV19 and TRBJ2-7, and 10 bases in between align with TRBD1. The DNA sequence is given as TGTGCCAGTAGTATAGGGGGACAGGGGACCGAGCAGTACTTC. Its protein product is CASSIGGQGTEQYF.